This T cell receptor (beta chain) came from a study of PD-1 blockade in mismatch repair-deficient tumors (dated by TCRdb to the late 2010s). Regarding the research as a whole: The trial enrolled 65 to 100 consecutive patients with more than ten mismatch repair-deficient cancer types between late 2013 and 2016, all previously treated and progressing. Tumor-associated T cell clones in the peripheral blood of patients responding to PD-1 blockade were tracked using deep sequencing of TCR CDR3 regions. Here is what the overall study found, with its caveats: Clones residing in the tumor, which were often undetectable in blood before treatment, expanded quickly after pembrolizumab and then contracted, generally before radiologic responses.

Worth noting for this clone: Its target antigen remains unknown. Nothing much larger sits one base from this clone, and base qualities are not available.

Mismatch repair deficiency in every enrolled patient was established by polymerase chain reaction or immunohistochemistry. A few patients who responded to pembrolizumab therapy underwent TCR sequencing. Pembrolizumab PD-1 blockade was prospectively tested in advanced mismatch repair-deficient cancers, regardless of tissue of origin, in the phase II trial. Serial peripheral blood T cell samples were collected before and at multiple times after starting PD-1 blockade. Blood sampling time points were reported as weeks after the first dose of pembrolizumab. Sequences GTSNPN (CDR1) and SVGIG (CDR2) are obtained from the germline V gene (reference sequence). Trimming accounts for 5 bases at V and 4 bases at J, while the number of junction bases matched to no gene is 2. From its cysteine to its phenylalanine, the CDR3 spans 12 amino acids. The read is trimmed to its CDR3 DNA, 36 bases read in frame from base 1.

The library was produced with the immunoSEQ multiplex PCR assay. This immuneACCESS table, as held by TCRdb, lists in-frame sequences with V and J called but not all clones. Of the missing ones, under half trace to an unresolved V gene in checked studies; the others have no known cause. The table for this sample lists approximately 80,000 clones; about 82% of them were counted only once. 5% to 7% of the sample is in the top ten clones. Material: peripheral blood, obtained 44 weeks after starting pembrolizumab. This chain joins TRBV30 to TRBJ1-5, with TRBD1 identical over 7 junction bases. The receptor's source is an adult with mismatch repair-deficient cancer. CDR3 protein: CAWGTANQPQHF. The DNA reads as follows: TGTGCCTGGGGGACAGCTAATCAGCCCCAGCATTTT.